This T cell receptor beta chain was documented in a study of blood T cell repertoires in COVID-19. As for the study in general: The analysed material was cDNA or gDNA that came from T cells, B-cell-depleted T cells, or PBMCs.

In Seattle, patients joined the study during active infection and were tracked longitudinally. Study processing details: Cell counts per sample came from amplifying reference gene primers. Generated by immunoSEQ multiplex PCR, the TCRdb table keeps only in-frame clones and is missing some. V and J calls and clone size follow that table, whereas D and trimming were derived from the DNA. The data hold about 300,000 clones, with roughly nine tenths observed a single time. This receptor was obtained from a woman between 25 and 40 years old with COVID-19, enrolled during active disease. Sample: peripheral blood.

CDR3 region: CASRETTSEAFF. CDR3 coding DNA: TGTGCCAGCAGGGAAACTACAAGTGAAGCTTTCTTT. The chain recombines TRBV7-8 with TRBJ1-1; D is ambiguous. Looked up from germline, CDR1 is SGHVS and CDR2 is FQNEAQ. V lost 6 bases and J 7 bases, leaving 12 bases between the germline ends. The length of the CDR3 is 12 residues.